This T cell receptor (beta chain) was sequenced in a study of T-cell reconstitution after alpha-beta-depleted transplantation in children. For TCRbeta, the library was prepared with unique molecular identifiers. TCRdb analysed the PCR reads with MiXCR anew, one entry per CDR3 protein. This table has about 200,000 distinct CDR3 sequences, about 14% appearing once. There are 15 residues in the CDR3. Per the germline V gene, CDR1 is SEHNR and CDR2 is FQNEAQ (reference sequence). The V and J ends lost 9 bases and 0 bases respectively, with 15 bases between them. Notes on this clonotype: It is likely a read error, because the conserved phenylalanine at the end of the CDR3 is missing.

The sequencing here drew on PBMCs from the stem cell graft donor, taken from the stem cell graft. This clonotype originated in a human donor who donated a stem cell graft to a child with acute lymphoblastic leukemia. The chain carries TRBV7-9 and TRBJ1-5, with D perhaps TRBD1 (6 bases). CDR3 nucleotides: TGTGCCAGTGGAGGGACACCCTATAGCAATCAGCCCCAGCATTTG. It translates to CASGGTPYSNQPQHL.